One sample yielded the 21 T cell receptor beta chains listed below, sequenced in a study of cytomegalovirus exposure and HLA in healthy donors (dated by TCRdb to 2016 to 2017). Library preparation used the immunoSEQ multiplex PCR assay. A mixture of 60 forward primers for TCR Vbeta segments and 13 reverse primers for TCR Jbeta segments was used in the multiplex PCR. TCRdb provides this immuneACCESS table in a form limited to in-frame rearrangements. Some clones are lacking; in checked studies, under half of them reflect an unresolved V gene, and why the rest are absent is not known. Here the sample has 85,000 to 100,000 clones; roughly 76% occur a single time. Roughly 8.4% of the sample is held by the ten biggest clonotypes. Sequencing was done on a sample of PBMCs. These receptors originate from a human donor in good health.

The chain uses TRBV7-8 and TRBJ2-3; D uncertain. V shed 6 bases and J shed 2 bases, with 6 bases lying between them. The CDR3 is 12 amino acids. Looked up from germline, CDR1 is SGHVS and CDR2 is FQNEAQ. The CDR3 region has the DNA TGTGCCAGCAGTTTTAACACAGATACGCAGTATTTT. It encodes CASSFNTDTQYF.

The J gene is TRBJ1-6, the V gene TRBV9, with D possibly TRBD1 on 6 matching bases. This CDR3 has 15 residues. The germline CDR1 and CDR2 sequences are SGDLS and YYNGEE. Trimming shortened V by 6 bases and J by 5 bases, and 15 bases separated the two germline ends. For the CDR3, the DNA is TGTGCCAGCAACTACGGGACACGAGATAATTCACCCCTCCACTTT. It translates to CASNYGTRDNSPLHF.

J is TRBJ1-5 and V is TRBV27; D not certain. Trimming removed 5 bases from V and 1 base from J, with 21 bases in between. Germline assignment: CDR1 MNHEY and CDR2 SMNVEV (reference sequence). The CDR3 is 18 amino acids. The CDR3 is CASSERHNNRGSNQPQHF. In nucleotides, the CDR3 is TGTGCCAGCAGTGAACGGCATAATAATAGAGGGAGCAATCAGCCCCAGCATTTT.

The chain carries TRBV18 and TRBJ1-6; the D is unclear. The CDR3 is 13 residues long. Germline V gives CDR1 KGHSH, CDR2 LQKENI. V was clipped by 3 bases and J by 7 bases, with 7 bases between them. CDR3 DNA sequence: TGTGCCAGCTCACCGGTTCGGAATTCACCCCTCCACTTT. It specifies CASSPVRNSPLHF.

The CDR3 sequence is CASSFRHPYNEQFF. CDR3 coding DNA: TGTGCCAGCAGCTTCCGACACCCCTACAATGAGCAGTTCTTC. The chain links TRBV7-9 to TRBJ2-1; no reliable D call. V was cut by 3 bases and J by 2 bases, with 8 bases left in between. The CDR3 is 14 residues long. CDR1 and CDR2 from the germline V gene are SEHNR and FQNEAQ (reference sequence).

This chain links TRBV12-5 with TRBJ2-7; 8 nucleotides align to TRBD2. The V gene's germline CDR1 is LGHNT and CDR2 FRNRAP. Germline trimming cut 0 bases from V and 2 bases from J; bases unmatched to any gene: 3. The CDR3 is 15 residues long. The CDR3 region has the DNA TGTGCTAGTGGTTTGGTACGGGGGGGAACCTACGAGCAGTACTTC. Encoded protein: CASGLVRGGTYEQYF.

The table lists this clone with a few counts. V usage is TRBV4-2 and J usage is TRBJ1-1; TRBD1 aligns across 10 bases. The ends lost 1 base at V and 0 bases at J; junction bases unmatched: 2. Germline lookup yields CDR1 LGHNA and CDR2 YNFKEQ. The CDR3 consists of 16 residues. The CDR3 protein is CASSQGTGGMNTEAFF. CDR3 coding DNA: TGTGCCAGCAGCCAAGGGACAGGGGGGATGAACACTGAAGCTTTCTTT.

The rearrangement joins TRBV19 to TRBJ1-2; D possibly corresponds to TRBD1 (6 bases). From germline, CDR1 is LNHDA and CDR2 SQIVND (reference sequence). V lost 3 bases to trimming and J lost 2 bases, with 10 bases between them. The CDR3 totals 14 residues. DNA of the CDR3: TGTGCCAGTAGTATGGGGGCCGTAAACTATGGCTACACCTTC. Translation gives CASSMGAVNYGYTF.

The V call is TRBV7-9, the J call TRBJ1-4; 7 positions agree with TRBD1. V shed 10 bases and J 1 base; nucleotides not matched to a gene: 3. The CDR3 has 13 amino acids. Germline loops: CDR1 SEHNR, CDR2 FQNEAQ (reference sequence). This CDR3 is CATRQGTNEKLFF. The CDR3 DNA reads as TGTGCCACGCGACAGGGAACTAATGAAAAACTGTTTTTT.

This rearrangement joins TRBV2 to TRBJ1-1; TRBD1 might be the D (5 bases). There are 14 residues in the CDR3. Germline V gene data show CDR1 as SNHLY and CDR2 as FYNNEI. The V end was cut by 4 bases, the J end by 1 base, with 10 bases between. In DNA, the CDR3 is TGTGCCAGCAGTGGGGGGGTCAGGAACACTGAAGCTTTCTTT. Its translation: CASSGGVRNTEAFF.

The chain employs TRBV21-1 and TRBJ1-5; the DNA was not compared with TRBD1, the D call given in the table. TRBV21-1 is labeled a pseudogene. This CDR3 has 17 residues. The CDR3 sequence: CASSKANWGQPGQPQHF. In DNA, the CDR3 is TGTGCCAGCAGCAAAGCTAATTGGGGCCAGCCTGGCCAGCCCCAGCATTTT.

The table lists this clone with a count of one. The CDR3 reads CATSRDSAGNTIYF. As DNA, the CDR3 is TGTGCCACCAGCAGAGATTCCGCTGGAAACACCATATATTTT. This chain joins TRBV15 and TRBJ1-3; D is uncertain. The germline V gene encodes CDR1 LNHNV and CDR2 YYDKDF (reference sequence). Trimming took 0 bases from V and 2 from J, leaving 5 bases between them. The CDR3 consists of 14 residues.

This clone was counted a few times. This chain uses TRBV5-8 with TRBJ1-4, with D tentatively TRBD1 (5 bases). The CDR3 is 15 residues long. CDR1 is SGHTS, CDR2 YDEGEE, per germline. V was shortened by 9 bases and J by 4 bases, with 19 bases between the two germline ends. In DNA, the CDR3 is TGTGCCACCAAGCTTGGCGGGACGGTTAATGAAAAACTGTTTTTT. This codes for CATKLGGTVNEKLFF.

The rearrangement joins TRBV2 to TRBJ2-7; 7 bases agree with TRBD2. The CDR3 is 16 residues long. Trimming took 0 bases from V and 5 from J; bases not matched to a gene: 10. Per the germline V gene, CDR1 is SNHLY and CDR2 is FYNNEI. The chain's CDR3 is CASSEAGRGDLDEQYF. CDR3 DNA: TGTGCCAGCAGTGAAGCGGGGAGGGGCGATTTAGACGAGCAGTACTTC.

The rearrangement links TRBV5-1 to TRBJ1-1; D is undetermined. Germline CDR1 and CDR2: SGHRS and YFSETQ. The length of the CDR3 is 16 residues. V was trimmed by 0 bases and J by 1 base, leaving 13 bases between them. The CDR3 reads CASSLAQSRRNTEAFF. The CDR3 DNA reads TGCGCCAGCAGCTTGGCCCAAAGCCGCCGGAACACTGAAGCTTTCTTT.

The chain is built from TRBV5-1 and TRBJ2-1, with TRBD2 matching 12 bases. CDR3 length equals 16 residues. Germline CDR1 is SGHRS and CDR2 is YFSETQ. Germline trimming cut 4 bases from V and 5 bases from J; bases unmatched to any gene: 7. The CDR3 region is CASSQRLAGVNNEQFF. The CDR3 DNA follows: TGCGCCAGCAGCCAACGACTAGCGGGGGTAAACAATGAGCAGTTCTTC.

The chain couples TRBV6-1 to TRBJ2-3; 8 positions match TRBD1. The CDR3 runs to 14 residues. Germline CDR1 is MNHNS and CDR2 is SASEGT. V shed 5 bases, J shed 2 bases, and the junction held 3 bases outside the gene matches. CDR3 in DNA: TGTGCCAGCAGTCACAGGGGGGACACAGATACGCAGTATTTT. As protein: CASSHRGDTDTQYF.

CDR3 amino acids: CASSLTSGLFYNEQFF. DNA of the CDR3: TGCGCCAGCAGCTTGACTTCAGGGCTTTTCTACAATGAGCAGTTCTTC. V usage is TRBV5-1 and J usage is TRBJ2-1, with D tentatively TRBD1 (5 bases). The CDR3 is 16 residues long. CDR1 is SGHRS and CDR2 is YFSETQ in the germline V gene. V was trimmed by 1 base and J by 3 bases, leaving 14 bases between them. The full variable domain, in which reference TRBV5-1 and TRBJ2-1 provide the parts outside the CDR3, is KAGVTQTPRYLIKTRGQQVTLSCSPISGHRSVSWYQQTPGQGLQFLFEYFSETQRNKGNFPGRFSGRQFSNSRSEMNVSTLELGDSALYLCASSLTSGLFYNEQFFGPGTRLTVL.

The chain's CDR3 is CASRSRDYGNTIYF. The DNA for the CDR3 is TGTGCCAGCAGGTCGCGGGATTATGGAAACACCATATATTTT. The genes are TRBV6-5 and TRBJ1-3; D remains unclear. The CDR3 spans 14 residues. V gave up 6 bases and J gave up 3 bases, with 12 bases separating them. Germline assignment: CDR1 MNHEY and CDR2 SVGAGI.

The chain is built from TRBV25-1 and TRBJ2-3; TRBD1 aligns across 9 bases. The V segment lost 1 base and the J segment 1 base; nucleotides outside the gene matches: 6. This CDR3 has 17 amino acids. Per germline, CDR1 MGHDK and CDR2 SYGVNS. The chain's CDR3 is CASSELGRDRGTDTQYF. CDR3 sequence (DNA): TGTGCCAGCAGTGAATTGGGCAGGGACAGGGGCACAGATACGCAGTATTTT.

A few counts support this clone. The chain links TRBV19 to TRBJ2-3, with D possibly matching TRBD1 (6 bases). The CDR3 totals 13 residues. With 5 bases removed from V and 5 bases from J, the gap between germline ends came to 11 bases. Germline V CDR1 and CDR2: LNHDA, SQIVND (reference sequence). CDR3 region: CASSDRSRDTQYF. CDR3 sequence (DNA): TGTGCCAGTAGTGACAGGTCCAGAGATACGCAGTATTTT.